These T cell receptor beta chains were read from a single sample in a study of blood T cell repertoires in COVID-19. The data were produced by immunoSEQ multiplex PCR, yet TCRdb's version contains in-frame clones alone and is incomplete. The sample yields 250,000 or so clones, approximately 91% seen once. The sample comprised peripheral blood. The receptors come from a woman aged 60 to 75 with acute or convalescent COVID-19. Both conserved end residues are part of each CDR3. A D gene is named only where the DNA matches it firmly. Only part of the rows carry a size: once, few, many, or a class if the clone is expanded.

CDR3 protein: CASRHMNTEAFF
CDR3 DNA: TGTGCCAGCAGACACATGAACACTGAAGCTTTCTTT
D gene: -
J gene: TRBJ1-1
clone size: -
CDR3 length: 12
V gene: TRBV28

CDR3 protein: CASRLGQGNTEAFF
CDR3 DNA: TGTGCCAGCAGACTAGGACAGGGGAACACTGAAGCTTTCTTT
D gene: TRBD1
J gene: TRBJ1-1
clone size: -
CDR3 length: 14
V gene: TRBV6-5

CDR3 protein: CASSLGPSGGVMYF
CDR3 DNA: TGTGCCAGCAGCTTAGGTCCTAGCGGGGGAGTAATGTATTTT
D gene: TRBD2
J gene: TRBJ2-3
clone size: -
CDR3 length: 14
V gene: TRBV7-3

CDR3 protein: CASSSATVYGSYNSPLHF
CDR3 DNA: TGTGCCAGTAGTTCCGCGACAGTCTACGGCTCCTATAATTCACCCCTCCACTTT
D gene: -
J gene: TRBJ1-6
clone size: -
CDR3 length: 18
V gene: TRBV19

CDR3 protein: CASSERSGSTGETQYF
CDR3 DNA: TGTGCCAGCAGCGAAAGGAGCGGGAGCACAGGGGAGACCCAGTACTTC
D gene: TRBD2
J gene: TRBJ2-5
clone size: -
CDR3 length: 16
V gene: TRBV9

CDR3 protein: CAWRRRHTEAFF
CDR3 DNA: TGTGCCTGGAGAAGGCGGCACACTGAAGCTTTCTTT
D gene: -
J gene: TRBJ1-1
clone size: -
CDR3 length: 12
V gene: TRBV30

CDR3 protein: CASSPLAGKADGYTF
CDR3 DNA: TGTGCCAGCAGCCCTCTCGCCGGGAAAGCCGATGGCTACACCTTC
D gene: -
J gene: TRBJ1-2
clone size: once
CDR3 length: 15
V gene: TRBV11-2

CDR3 protein: CASSMGGTSQETQYF
CDR3 DNA: TGTGCCAGTAGTATGGGTGGGACATCACAAGAGACCCAGTACTTC
D gene: -
J gene: TRBJ2-5
clone size: -
CDR3 length: 15
V gene: TRBV19

CDR3 protein: CASGQGGYTEAFF
CDR3 DNA: TGTGCCAGCGGACAGGGAGGTTACACTGAAGCTTTCTTT
D gene: TRBD1
J gene: TRBJ1-1
clone size: -
CDR3 length: 13
V gene: TRBV2

CDR3 protein: CASRGAGVVGSGNTIYF
CDR3 DNA: TGCGCCAGCAGGGGGGCAGGGGTAGTCGGCTCTGGAAACACCATATATTTT
D gene: -
J gene: TRBJ1-3
clone size: -
CDR3 length: 17
V gene: TRBV10-2

CDR3 protein: CASSISQGAISNQPQHF
CDR3 DNA: TGTGCCAGTAGTATAAGCCAGGGTGCAATCAGCAATCAGCCCCAGCATTTT
D gene: -
J gene: TRBJ1-5
clone size: -
CDR3 length: 17
V gene: TRBV19

CDR3 protein: CASSSAGGNTGELFF
CDR3 DNA: TGTGCCAGTAGCTCGGCGGGAGGAAACACCGGGGAGCTGTTTTTT
D gene: TRBD2
J gene: TRBJ2-2
clone size: -
CDR3 length: 15
V gene: TRBV19

CDR3 protein: CASRMGEGGGNQPQHF
CDR3 DNA: TGTGCCAGCAGGATGGGAGAGGGTGGCGGCAATCAGCCCCAGCATTTT
D gene: -
J gene: TRBJ1-5
clone size: -
CDR3 length: 16
V gene: TRBV2

CDR3 protein: CASSVGSKTGNGNTIYF
CDR3 DNA: TGTGCCAGCAGCGTGGGTTCAAAGACAGGGAATGGAAACACCATATATTTT
D gene: TRBD1
J gene: TRBJ1-3
clone size: -
CDR3 length: 17
V gene: TRBV9

CDR3 protein: CSVAQQLNRDNEQFF
CDR3 DNA: TGCAGCGTTGCTCAACAACTAAACAGGGACAATGAGCAGTTCTTC
D gene: -
J gene: TRBJ2-1
clone size: -
CDR3 length: 15
V gene: TRBV29-1

CDR3 protein: CASSFRSGTHSTGELFF
CDR3 DNA: TGTGCCAGCAGCTTTCGATCCGGGACTCATTCCACCGGGGAGCTGTTTTTT
D gene: -
J gene: TRBJ2-2
clone size: once
CDR3 length: 17
V gene: TRBV3-1/TRBV3-2